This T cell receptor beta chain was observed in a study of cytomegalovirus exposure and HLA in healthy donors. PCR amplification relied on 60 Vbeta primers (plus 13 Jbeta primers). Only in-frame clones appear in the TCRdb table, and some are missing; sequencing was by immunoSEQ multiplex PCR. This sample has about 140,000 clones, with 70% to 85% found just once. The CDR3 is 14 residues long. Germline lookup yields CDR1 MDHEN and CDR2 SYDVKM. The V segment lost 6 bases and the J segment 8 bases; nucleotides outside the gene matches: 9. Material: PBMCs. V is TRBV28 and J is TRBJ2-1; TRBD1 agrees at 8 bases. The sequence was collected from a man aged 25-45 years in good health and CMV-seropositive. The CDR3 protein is CASRGTGRFYEQFF. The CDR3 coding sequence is TGTGCCAGCAGAGGGACAGGTCGATTCTATGAGCAGTTCTTC.